The 18 T cell receptor beta chains below come from one sample, sequenced in a study of shared clonotypes between healthy human individuals. Clones were sequenced by immunoSEQ multiplex PCR, and TCRdb holds only the in-frame ones, with some missing. The sample consists of about 1,800,000 clones, 85% to 95% of them appearing once. It was CD45RO-negative cells, positively selected for CCR7, that made up naive CD8 cells, with terminally differentiated effector memory CD45RA+ cells excluded. The sample consisted of naive CD8+ T cells sorted from blood. These TCRs come from a young man in good health.

This sequence joins TRBV10-2 and TRBJ2-3, with D maybe TRBD1 (6 bases). CDR1 is WSHSY, CDR2 SAAADI, per germline. The CDR3 consists of 14 residues. The V end was cut by 6 bases, the J end by 4 bases, with 14 bases between. CDR3 sequence: CASSLTGLADTQYF. As DNA, the CDR3 is TGCGCCAGCAGCCTTACAGGGCTCGCAGATACGCAGTATTTT.

This chain links TRBV12-2 with TRBJ1-4. TRBV12-2 is recorded as a pseudogene. There are 15 residues in the CDR3. The CDR3 loop is CASRPPRACMKKLFF. In DNA, the CDR3 is TGTGCAAGTCGCCCCCCTAGAGCTTGCATGAAAAAACTGTTTTTT.

The gene calls are TRBV6-1 and TRBJ2-3, with D unresolved. The CDR3 consists of 14 residues. V was trimmed by 3 bases and J by 2 bases, leaving 9 bases between them. Per germline, CDR1 MNHNS and CDR2 SASEGT. CDR3: CASSDLGFTDTQYF. CDR3 coding DNA: TGTGCCAGCAGTGATCTCGGTTTCACAGATACGCAGTATTTT.

The J gene is TRBJ2-2, the V gene TRBV5-6; TRBD1 agrees at 9 bases. The germline V gene has CDR1 SGHDT and CDR2 YYEEEE. This CDR3 contains 18 residues. Unmatched junction bases numbered 17, after V lost 4 bases and J lost 7 bases. Here the CDR3 DNA reads TGTGCCAGCAGCCCGGAGGGGATGGGACAGGGCTACAGCGGGGAGCTGTTTTTT. Translating gives CASSPEGMGQGYSGELFF.

The V gene is TRBV2, the J gene TRBJ1-1; D perhaps matches TRBD1 (5 bases). Trimming removed 3 bases at V and 4 bases at J, with 12 bases between. CDR1 is SNHLY and CDR2 is FYNNEI in the germline V gene. The CDR3 spans 14 residues. The CDR3 loop reads CASSEGLVGTEAFF. CDR3 DNA: TGTGCCAGCAGTGAGGGGCTAGTTGGCACTGAAGCTTTCTTT.

The chain has TRBV11-2 and TRBJ2-2; D is ambiguous. CDR1 and CDR2 (germline): SGHAT, FQNNGV. The CDR3 runs 12 residues. The V gene lost 4 bases and the J gene lost 6 bases, with 6 bases spanning the gap. The CDR3 loop reads CASSYDPGELFF. CDR3 in DNA: TGTGCCAGCAGCTACGACCCCGGGGAGCTGTTTTTT. The full variable domain, rest sourced from reference TRBV11-2 and TRBJ2-2, is EAGVAQSPRYKIIEKRQSVAFWCNPISGHATLYWYQQILGQGPKLLIQFQNNGVVDDSQLPKDRFSAERLKGVDSTLKIQPAKLEDSAVYLCASSYDPGELFFGEGSRLTVL.

The chain is built from TRBV13 and TRBJ1-4; unclear D gene. The CDR3 runs to 13 residues. V gave up 5 bases and J gave up 5 bases, with 9 bases separating them. CDR1 is PRHDT, CDR2 FYEKMQ, per germline (reference sequence). CDR3 bases: TGTGCCAGCAGCACCGGGTCCAATGAAAAACTGTTTTTT. Translated: CASSTGSNEKLFF.

J is TRBJ1-2 and V is TRBV28; 7 nucleotides line up with TRBD1. CDR1 is MDHEN and CDR2 is SYDVKM in the germline V gene. With 7 bases clipped from V and 8 bases from J, the junction kept 10 bases outside the gene matches. CDR3 size: 13 residues. CDR3 nucleotide sequence: TGTGCCAGCATTCTGACAGGGCATGACGGCTACACCTTC. It encodes CASILTGHDGYTF.

This sequence joins TRBV4-3 and TRBJ2-5; 9 bases fit TRBD1. Trimming at V came to 3 bases and at J to 4 bases, leaving 9 bases not matched to a gene. Germline V gene data show CDR1 as LGHNA and CDR2 as YSLEER. This CDR3 has 16 amino acids. The CDR3 DNA is TGCGCCAGCAGCCACCAAAGGACAGGGGTGTTAGAGACCCAGTACTTC. It codes for CASSHQRTGVLETQYF.

The chain combines TRBV29-1 with TRBJ2-3; 13 bases align to TRBD2. The CDR3 runs to 16 residues. Trimming removed 6 bases from V and 2 bases from J; junction bases left unmatched: 8. Germline loops: CDR1 SQVTM, CDR2 ANQGSEA. In DNA, the CDR3 is TGCAGCGTGGGGGGGACTAGCGGGGCGCCCACAGATACGCAGTATTTT. Translating gives CSVGGTSGAPTDTQYF.

The rearrangement uses TRBV27 and TRBJ2-2; D perhaps matches TRBD2 (5 bases). The CDR3 contains 15 residues. Germline V gene data show CDR1 as MNHEY and CDR2 as SMNVEV (reference sequence). V was cut by 3 bases and J by 5 bases, with 13 bases left in between. Written as DNA, the CDR3 is TGTGCCAGCAGTTTGAGGGTAGATTGGACCGGGGAGCTGTTTTTT. It encodes CASSLRVDWTGELFF.

The V and J genes are TRBV19 and TRBJ2-2; 13 bases match TRBD2. The CDR3 is made up of 18 amino acids. V dropped 6 bases and J dropped 2; count of bases not matched to a gene: 9. CDR1 is LNHDA, CDR2 SQIVND, per germline (reference sequence). The CDR3 is CASSPPGLAGTNTGELFF. The CDR3 bases are TGTGCCAGTAGCCCCCCGGGACTAGCGGGGACTAACACCGGGGAGCTGTTTTTT.

The rearrangement uses TRBV9 and TRBJ2-1; D perhaps matches TRBD1 (6 bases). Germline V gene sequence: CDR1 SGDLS, CDR2 YYNGEE. The CDR3 has 13 residues. Trimming stripped 3 bases from V and 6 bases from J, with 10 bases between. As DNA, the CDR3 is TGTGCCAGCAGCGCGTACAGGGCCAATGAGCAGTTCTTC. Residues: CASSAYRANEQFF.

Turning to this clone: The identical CDR3 is also encoded by other nucleotide sequences in the sample. The chain couples TRBV6-5 to TRBJ2-7, with D possibly being TRBD1 or TRBD2 (5 bases each). V was pared by 0 bases and J by 5 bases, with 8 bases between. This CDR3 is 13 amino acids long. Germline V gives CDR1 MNHEY, CDR2 SVGAGI. The CDR3 protein is CASSYSGTDEQYF. CDR3 bases: TGTGCCAGCAGTTACTCGGGGACCGACGAGCAGTACTTC.

Of note for this clone: Within the sample, other DNA sequences also encode this same CDR3. The chain employs TRBV2 and TRBJ1-1; tentatively, D is TRBD1 (6 bases). V dropped 6 bases and J dropped 1 base, with 9 bases sitting between them. The CDR3 sequence is 13 residues long. Germline V gene data show CDR1 as SNHLY and CDR2 as FYNNEI. CDR3 sequence reads: CASRGAGNTEAFF. The CDR3 DNA sequence: TGTGCCAGCAGGGGGGCGGGGAACACTGAAGCTTTCTTT.

This chain joins TRBV2 and TRBJ2-7; tentative D call: TRBD2 (6 bases). The CDR3 length is 14 residues. Per the germline V gene, CDR1 is SNHLY and CDR2 is FYNNEI. Trimming pared 2 bases from V and 4 bases from J, leaving 12 bases between. The CDR3 protein is CASSESEGYYEQYF. Here the CDR3 DNA reads TGTGCCAGCAGTGAATCGGAGGGTTATTACGAGCAGTACTTC.

The chain is built from TRBV28 and TRBJ2-3; 7 bases line up with TRBD1. The CDR3 loop spans 18 amino acids. V trimming: 3 bases; J trimming: 2 bases; junction bases outside the gene matches: 14. The germline V gene has CDR1 MDHEN and CDR2 SYDVKM. The CDR3 DNA is TGTGCCAGCAGTTTTACTCCCGGGACAGTCTACACCACAGATACGCAGTATTTT. It specifies CASSFTPGTVYTTDTQYF.

In this sample, this clone turned up a few times. This chain uses TRBV10-1 with TRBJ1-1; 7 bases align to TRBD1. V trimming: 5 bases; J trimming: 4 bases; junction bases outside the gene matches: 4. The CDR3 has 13 amino acids. Germline lookup yields CDR1 WNHNN and CDR2 SYGVQD (reference sequence). The CDR3 bases are TGCGCCAGCAGTCGGGACAGCCTCACTGAAGCTTTCTTT. This gives the protein CASSRDSLTEAFF.